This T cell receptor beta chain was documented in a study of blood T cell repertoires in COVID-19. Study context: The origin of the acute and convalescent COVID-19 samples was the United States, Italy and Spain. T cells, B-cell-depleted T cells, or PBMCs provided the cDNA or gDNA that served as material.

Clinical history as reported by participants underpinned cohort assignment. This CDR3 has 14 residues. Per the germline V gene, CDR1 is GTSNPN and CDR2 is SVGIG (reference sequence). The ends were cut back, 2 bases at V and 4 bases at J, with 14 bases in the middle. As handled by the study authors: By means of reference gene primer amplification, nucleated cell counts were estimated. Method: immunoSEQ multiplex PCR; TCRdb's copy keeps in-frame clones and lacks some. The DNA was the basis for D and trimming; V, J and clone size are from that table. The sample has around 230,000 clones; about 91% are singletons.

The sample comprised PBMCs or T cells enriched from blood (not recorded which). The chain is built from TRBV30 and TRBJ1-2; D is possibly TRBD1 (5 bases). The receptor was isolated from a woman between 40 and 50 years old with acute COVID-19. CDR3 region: CAWSFAGAVYGYTF. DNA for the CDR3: TGTGCCTGGAGTTTTGCTGGGGCAGTCTATGGCTACACCTTC. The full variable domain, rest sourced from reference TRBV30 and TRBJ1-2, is SQTIHQWPATLVQPVGSPLSLECTVEGTSNPNLYWYRQAAGRGLQLLFYSVGIGQISSEVPQNLSASRPQDRQFILSSKKLLLSDSGFYLCAWSFAGAVYGYTFGSGTRLTVV.